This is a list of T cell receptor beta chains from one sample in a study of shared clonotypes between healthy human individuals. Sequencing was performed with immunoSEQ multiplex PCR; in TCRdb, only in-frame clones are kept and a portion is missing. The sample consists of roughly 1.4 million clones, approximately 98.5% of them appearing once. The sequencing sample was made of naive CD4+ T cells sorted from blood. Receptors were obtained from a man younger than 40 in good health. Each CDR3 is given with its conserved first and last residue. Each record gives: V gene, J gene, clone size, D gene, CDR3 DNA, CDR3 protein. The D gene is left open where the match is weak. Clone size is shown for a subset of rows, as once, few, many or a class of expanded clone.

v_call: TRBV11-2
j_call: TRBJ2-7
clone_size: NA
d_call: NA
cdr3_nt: TGTGCCAGCGGCAAGGCTCAGCTCTACGAGCAGTACTTC
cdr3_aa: CASGKAQLYEQYF

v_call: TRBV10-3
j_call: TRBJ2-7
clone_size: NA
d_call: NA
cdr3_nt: TGTGCCATCAGTGAGGGGAGTGTGGTCACCACCTACGAGCAGTACTTC
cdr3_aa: CAISEGSVVTTYEQYF

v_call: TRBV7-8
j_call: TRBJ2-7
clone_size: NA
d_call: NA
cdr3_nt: TGTGCCACCCAGCTTAGAGGGGGCTACGAGCAGTACTTC
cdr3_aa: CATQLRGGYEQYF

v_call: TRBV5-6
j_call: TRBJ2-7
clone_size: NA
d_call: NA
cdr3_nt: TGTGCCAGCAGCTTGGCCGGGGGCTCCTACGAGCAGTACTTC
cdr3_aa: CASSLAGGSYEQYF

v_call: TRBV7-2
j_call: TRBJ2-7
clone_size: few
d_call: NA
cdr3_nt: TGTGCCAGCAGCTTAGTCCACGAGCAGTACTTC
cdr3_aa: CASSLVHEQYF

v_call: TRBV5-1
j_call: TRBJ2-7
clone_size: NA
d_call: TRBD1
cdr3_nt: TGCGCCAGCAGCCCACAGGGGATCCACTACGAGCAGTACTTC
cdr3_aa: CASSPQGIHYEQYF

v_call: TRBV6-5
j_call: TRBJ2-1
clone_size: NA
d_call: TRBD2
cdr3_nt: TGTGCCAGCAGTTTACCTACTAGCGGGGCGTACAATGAGCAGTTCTTC
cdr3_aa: CASSLPTSGAYNEQFF

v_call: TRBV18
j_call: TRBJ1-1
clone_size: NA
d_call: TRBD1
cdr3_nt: TGTGCCAGCTCAGCAGGGGGCACTGAAGCTTTCTTT
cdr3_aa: CASSAGGTEAFF

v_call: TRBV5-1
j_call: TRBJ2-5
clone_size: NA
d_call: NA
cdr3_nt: TGCGCCAGCAGCTTTGACTCGGAGGAGACCCAGTACTTC
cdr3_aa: CASSFDSEETQYF

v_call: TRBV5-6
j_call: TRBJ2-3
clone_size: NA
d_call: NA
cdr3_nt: TGTGCCAGCAGCCCACAAGGGGGAGATACGCAGTATTTT
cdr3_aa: CASSPQGGDTQYF

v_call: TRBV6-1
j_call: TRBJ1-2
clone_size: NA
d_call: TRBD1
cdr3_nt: TGTGCCAGCAGTGCGGGACAGGGGGCGCGTGGCTACACCTTC
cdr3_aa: CASSAGQGARGYTF